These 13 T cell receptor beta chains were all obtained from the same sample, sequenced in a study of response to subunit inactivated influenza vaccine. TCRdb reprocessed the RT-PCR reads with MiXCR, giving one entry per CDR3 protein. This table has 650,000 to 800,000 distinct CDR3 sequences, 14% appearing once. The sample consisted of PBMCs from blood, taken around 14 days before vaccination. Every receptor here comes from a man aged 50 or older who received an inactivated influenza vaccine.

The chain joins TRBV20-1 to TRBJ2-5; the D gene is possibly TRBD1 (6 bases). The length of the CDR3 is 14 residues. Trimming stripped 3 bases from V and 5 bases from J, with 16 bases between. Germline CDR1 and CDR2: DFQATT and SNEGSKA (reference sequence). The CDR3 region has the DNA TGCAGTGCTAGTCGTCGGACAGCCAGGGAGACCCAGTACTTC. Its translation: CSASRRTARETQYF.

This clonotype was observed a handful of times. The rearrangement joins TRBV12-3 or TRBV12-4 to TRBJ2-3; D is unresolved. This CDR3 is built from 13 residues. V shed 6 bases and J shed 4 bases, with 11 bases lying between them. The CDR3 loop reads CASRRPGPDTQYF. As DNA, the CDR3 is TGTGCCAGCAGACGGCCCGGGCCAGATACGCAGTATTTT.

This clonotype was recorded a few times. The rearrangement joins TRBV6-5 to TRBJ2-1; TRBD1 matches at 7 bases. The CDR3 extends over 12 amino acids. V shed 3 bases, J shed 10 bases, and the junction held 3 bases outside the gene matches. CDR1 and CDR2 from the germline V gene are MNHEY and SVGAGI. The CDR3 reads CASSYLQGEQFF. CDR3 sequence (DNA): TGTGCCAGCAGTTATCTACAGGGGGAGCAGTTCTTC.

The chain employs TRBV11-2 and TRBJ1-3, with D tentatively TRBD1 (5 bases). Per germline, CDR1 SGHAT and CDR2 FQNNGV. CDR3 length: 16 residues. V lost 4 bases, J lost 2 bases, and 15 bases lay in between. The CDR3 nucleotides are TGTGCCAGCAGCTCACAGAGGGTCAGGGCTGGAAACACCATATATTTT. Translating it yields CASSSQRVRAGNTIYF.

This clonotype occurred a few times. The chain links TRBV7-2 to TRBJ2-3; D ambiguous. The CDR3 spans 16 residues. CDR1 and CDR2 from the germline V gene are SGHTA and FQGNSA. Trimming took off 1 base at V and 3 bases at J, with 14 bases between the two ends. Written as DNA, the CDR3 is TGTGCCAGCAGCTTAGGGCCGTTGGGCAGTACAGATACGCAGTATTTT. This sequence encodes CASSLGPLGSTDTQYF.

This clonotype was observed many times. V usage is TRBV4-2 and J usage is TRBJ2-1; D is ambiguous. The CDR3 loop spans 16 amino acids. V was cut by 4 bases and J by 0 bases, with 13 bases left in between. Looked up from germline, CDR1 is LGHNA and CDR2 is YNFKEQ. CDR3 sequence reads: CASSPGQYSSYNEQFF. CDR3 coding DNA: TGTGCCAGCAGCCCCGGGCAGTATAGCTCCTACAATGAGCAGTTCTTC.

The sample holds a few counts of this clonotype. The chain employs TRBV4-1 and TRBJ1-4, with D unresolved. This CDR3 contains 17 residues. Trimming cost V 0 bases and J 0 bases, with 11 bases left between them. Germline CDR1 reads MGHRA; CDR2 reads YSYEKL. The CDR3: CASSQEYLGATNEKLFF. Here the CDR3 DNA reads TGCGCCAGCAGCCAAGAATATTTAGGTGCAACTAATGAAAAACTGTTTTTT.

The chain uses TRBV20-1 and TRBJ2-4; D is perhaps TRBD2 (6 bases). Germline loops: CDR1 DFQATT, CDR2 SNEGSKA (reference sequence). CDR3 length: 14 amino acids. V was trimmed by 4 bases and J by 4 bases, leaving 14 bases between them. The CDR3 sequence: CSATSGTPKNIQYF. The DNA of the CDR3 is TGCAGTGCTACGTCCGGGACTCCGAAAAACATTCAGTACTTC.

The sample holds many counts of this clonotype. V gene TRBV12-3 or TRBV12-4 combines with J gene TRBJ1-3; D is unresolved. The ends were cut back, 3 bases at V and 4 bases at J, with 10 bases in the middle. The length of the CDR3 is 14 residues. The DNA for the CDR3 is TGTGCCAGCAGTTTTGGGTATTCAGGAAACACCATATATTTT. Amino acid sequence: CASSFGYSGNTIYF.

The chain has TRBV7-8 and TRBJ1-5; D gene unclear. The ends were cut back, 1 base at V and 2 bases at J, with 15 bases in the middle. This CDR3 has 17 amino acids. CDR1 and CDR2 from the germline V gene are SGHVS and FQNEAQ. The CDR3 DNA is TGTGCCAGCAGCTTAGTTCGTGGGAAATCACGCAATCAGCCCCAGCATTTT. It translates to CASSLVRGKSRNQPQHF. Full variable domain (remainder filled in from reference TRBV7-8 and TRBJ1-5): GAGVSQSPRYKVAKRGQDVALRCDPISGHVSLFWYQQALGQGPEFLTYFQNEAQLDKSGLPSDRFFAERPEGSVSTLKIQRTQQEDSAVYLCASSLVRGKSRNQPQHFGDGTRLSIL.

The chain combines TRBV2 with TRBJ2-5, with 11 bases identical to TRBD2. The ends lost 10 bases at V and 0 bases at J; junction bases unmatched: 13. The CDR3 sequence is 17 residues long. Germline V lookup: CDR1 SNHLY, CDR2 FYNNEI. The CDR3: CATLGLLAGAYQETQYF. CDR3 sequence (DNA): TGTGCCACCCTCGGTTTACTAGCGGGAGCCTACCAAGAGACCCAGTACTTC.

The CDR3 protein is CASSVGTGGGEQFF. Here the CDR3 DNA reads TGTGCCAGCAGTGTGGGGACAGGGGGCGGAGAGCAGTTCTTC. This chain joins TRBV2 and TRBJ2-1; 12 bases line up with TRBD1. The CDR3 length is 14 residues. The trim removed 4 bases at V and 10 bases at J, leaving 5 bases unmatched. The germline V gene has CDR1 SNHLY and CDR2 FYNNEI.

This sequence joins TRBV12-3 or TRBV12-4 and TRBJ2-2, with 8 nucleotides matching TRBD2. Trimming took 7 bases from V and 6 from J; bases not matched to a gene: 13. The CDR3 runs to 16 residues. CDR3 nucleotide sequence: TGTGCCAGCATTTCTCTACGGCTAGCGGGCGCCGGGGAGCTGTTTTTT. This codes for CASISLRLAGAGELFF.